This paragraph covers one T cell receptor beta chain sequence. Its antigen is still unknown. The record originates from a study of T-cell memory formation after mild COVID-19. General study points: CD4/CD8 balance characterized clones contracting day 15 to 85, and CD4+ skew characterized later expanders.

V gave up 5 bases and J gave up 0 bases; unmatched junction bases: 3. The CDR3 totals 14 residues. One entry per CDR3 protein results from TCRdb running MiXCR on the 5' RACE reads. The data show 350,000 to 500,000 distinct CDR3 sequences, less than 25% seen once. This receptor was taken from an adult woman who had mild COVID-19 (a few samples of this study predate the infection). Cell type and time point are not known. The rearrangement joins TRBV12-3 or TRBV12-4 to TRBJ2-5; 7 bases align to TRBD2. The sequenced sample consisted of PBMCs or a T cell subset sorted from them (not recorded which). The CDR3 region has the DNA TGTGCCAGCAGTCATACTAGCGACCAAGAGACCCAGTACTTC. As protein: CASSHTSDQETQYF.